What follows are 8 T cell receptor beta chains derived from one specimen sequenced in a study of T-cell memory formation after mild COVID-19. TCRdb fed the 5' RACE reads into MiXCR, producing one record per CDR3 protein. The sample holds 200,000 to 250,000 distinct CDR3 sequences, over 9.5% seen once. The sequenced sample consisted of PBMCs or a T cell subset sorted from them (not recorded which). These receptor sequences come from a man aged 18 to 30 who had mild COVID-19 (a few samples of this study predate the infection). Cell type and time point are not known.

The rearrangement uses TRBV20-1 and TRBJ2-1; D gene unclear. Germline CDR1 reads DFQATT; CDR2 reads SNEGSKA (reference sequence). This CDR3 spans 15 amino acids. Trimming left V 0 bases short and J 0 bases short, with 9 bases between. The CDR3 sequence: CSARDDLSSYNEQFF. The CDR3 region has the DNA TGCAGTGCTAGAGATGATCTTAGCTCCTACAATGAGCAGTTCTTC.

The rearrangement uses TRBV5-6 and TRBJ1-5; 8 nucleotides align to TRBD1. The CDR3 runs to 15 residues. Germline trimming cut 3 bases from V and 7 bases from J; bases unmatched to any gene: 9. Per germline, CDR1 SGHDT and CDR2 YYEEEE. CDR3 bases: TGTGCCAGCAGCTGGGGGACAGGAGGGAACCAGCCCCAGCATTTT. The encoded protein is CASSWGTGGNQPQHF.

This clonotype was recorded a few times. V usage is TRBV5-1 and J usage is TRBJ2-5; D is uncertain. Germline-derived CDR1 and CDR2 are SGHRS and YFSETQ. The V end lost 5 bases, the J end lost 2 bases, and 16 bases lay between the germline ends. The CDR3 sequence is 15 residues long. The CDR3, as DNA: TGCGCCAGCAGGGCAGATTTGGACGGACAAGAGACCCAGTACTTC. Translation gives CASRADLDGQETQYF. Combining the CDR3 with reference TRBV5-1 and TRBJ2-5 gives the whole variable domain KAGVTQTPRYLIKTRGQQVTLSCSPISGHRSVSWYQQTPGQGLQFLFEYFSETQRNKGNFPGRFSGRQFSNSRSEMNVSTLELGDSALYLCASRADLDGQETQYFGPGTRLLVL.

This clonotype showed up just a few times. This chain uses TRBV4-3 with TRBJ1-1; D call uncertain. Germline V lookup: CDR1 LGHNA, CDR2 YSLEER. This CDR3 has 14 residues. The V end lost 3 bases, the J end lost 6 bases, and 14 bases lay between the germline ends. This CDR3 reads CASSHEGSGPEAFF. CDR3 nucleotides: TGCGCCAGCAGCCATGAAGGGTCCGGCCCTGAAGCTTTCTTT.

This clonotype was detected only a few times. The rearrangement joins TRBV12-3 or TRBV12-4 to TRBJ2-3, with D perhaps TRBD2 (5 bases). CDR3 size: 17 residues. The V end lost 4 bases, the J end lost 4 bases, and 21 bases lay between the germline ends. Here the CDR3 reads CASSSPPGNSGADTQYF. The CDR3 DNA reads TGTGCCAGCAGTTCCCCGCCCGGGAATTCAGGCGCAGATACGCAGTATTTT.

This chain uses TRBV5-1 with TRBJ2-7, with a tentative D call TRBD1 (6 bases). Between the trimmed V and J ends, which lost 4 bases and 3 bases, there was a span of 8 bases. Germline V gene data show CDR1 as SGHRS and CDR2 as YFSETQ. This CDR3 region has 12 residues. This CDR3 is CASSVDSYEQYF. DNA of the CDR3: TGCGCCAGCAGCGTGGACAGCTACGAGCAGTACTTC.

In its sample, this clonotype was seen a few times. This chain joins TRBV12-3 or TRBV12-4 and TRBJ2-1; D may be TRBD2 (5 bases). Trimming removed 6 bases at V and 9 bases at J, with 12 bases between. The CDR3 is made up of 12 amino acids. CDR3: CASSSRRGEQFF. CDR3 DNA: TGTGCCAGCAGCTCCCGTCGGGGTGAGCAGTTCTTC.

This clonotype was seen more than once but under ten times. The chain uses TRBV18 and TRBJ1-1; D not certain. V lost 2 bases, J lost 1 base, and 5 bases lay in between. The CDR3 loop spans 13 amino acids. CDR1 and CDR2 from the germline V gene are KGHSH and LQKENI. The CDR3: CASSPGWNTEAFF. In DNA form, the CDR3 reads TGTGCCAGCTCACCAGGGTGGAACACTGAAGCTTTCTTT. Filled out from reference TRBV18 and TRBJ1-1, the complete variable domain reads NAGVMQNPRHLVRRRGQEARLRCSPMKGHSHVYWYRQLPEEGLKFMVYLQKENIIDESGMPKERFSAEFPKEGPSILRIQQVVRGDSAAYFCASSPGWNTEAFFGQGTRLTVV.